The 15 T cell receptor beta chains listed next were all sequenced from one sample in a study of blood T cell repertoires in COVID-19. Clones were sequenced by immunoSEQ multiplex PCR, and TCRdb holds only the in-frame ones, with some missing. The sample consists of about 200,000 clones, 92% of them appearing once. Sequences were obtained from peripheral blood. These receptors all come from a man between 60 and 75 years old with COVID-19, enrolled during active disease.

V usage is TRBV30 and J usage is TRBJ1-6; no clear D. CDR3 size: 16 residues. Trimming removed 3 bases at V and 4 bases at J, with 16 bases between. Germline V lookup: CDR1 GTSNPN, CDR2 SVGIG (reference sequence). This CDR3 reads CAWSDLAPKYNSPLHF. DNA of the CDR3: TGTGCCTGGAGCGATTTGGCCCCCAAATATAATTCACCCCTCCACTTT. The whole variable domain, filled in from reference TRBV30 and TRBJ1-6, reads SQTIHQWPATLVQPVGSPLSLECTVEGTSNPNLYWYRQAAGRGLQLLFYSVGIGQISSEVPQNLSASRPQDRQFILSSKKLLLSDSGFYLCAWSDLAPKYNSPLHFGNGTRLTVT.

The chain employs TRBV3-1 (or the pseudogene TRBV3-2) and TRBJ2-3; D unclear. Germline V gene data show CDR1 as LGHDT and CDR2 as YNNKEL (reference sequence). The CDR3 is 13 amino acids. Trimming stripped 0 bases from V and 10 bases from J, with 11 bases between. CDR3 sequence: CASSQEAKYAQYF. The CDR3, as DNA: TGTGCCAGCAGCCAAGAGGCCAAGTACGCGCAGTATTTT.

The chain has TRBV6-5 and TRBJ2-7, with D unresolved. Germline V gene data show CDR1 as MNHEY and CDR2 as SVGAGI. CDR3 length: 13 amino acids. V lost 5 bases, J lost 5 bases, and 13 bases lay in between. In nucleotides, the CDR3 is TGTGCCAGCAGTCCACACGTCGACAACGAGCAGTACTTC. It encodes CASSPHVDNEQYF.

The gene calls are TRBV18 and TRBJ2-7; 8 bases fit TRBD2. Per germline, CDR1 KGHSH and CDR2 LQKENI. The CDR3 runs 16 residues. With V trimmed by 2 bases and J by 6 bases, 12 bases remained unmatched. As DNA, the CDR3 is TGTGCCAGCTCACCAAGGGCGGGAGGCCTCAGGGCCGAGCAGTACTTC. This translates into CASSPRAGGLRAEQYF.

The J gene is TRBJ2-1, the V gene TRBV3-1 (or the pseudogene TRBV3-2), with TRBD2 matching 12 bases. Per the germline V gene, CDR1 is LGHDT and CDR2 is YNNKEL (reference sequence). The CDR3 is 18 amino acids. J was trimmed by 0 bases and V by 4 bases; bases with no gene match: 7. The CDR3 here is CASSPPRTSGDSYNEQFF. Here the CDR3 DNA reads TGTGCCAGCAGCCCTCCCCGGACTAGCGGGGACTCCTACAATGAGCAGTTCTTC.

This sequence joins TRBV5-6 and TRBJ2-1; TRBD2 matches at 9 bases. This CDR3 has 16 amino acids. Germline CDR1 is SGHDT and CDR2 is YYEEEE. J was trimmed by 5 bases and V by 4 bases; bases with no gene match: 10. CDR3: CASSPRPRGGNNEQFF. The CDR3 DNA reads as TGTGCCAGCAGCCCCCGCCCGCGGGGGGGCAACAATGAGCAGTTCTTC.

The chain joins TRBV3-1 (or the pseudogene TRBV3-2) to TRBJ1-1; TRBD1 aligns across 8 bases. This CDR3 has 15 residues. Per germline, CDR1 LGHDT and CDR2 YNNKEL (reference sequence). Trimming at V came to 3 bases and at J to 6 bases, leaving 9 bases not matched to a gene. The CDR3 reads CASSHSDRGPPEAFF. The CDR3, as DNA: TGTGCCAGCAGCCATTCCGACAGGGGCCCCCCTGAAGCTTTCTTT.

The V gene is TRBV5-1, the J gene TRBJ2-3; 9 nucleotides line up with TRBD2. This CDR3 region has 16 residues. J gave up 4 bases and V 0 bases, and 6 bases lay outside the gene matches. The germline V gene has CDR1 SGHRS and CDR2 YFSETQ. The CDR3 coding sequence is TGCGCCAGCAGCTTGGACGGCGGGGGGGCAGCAGATACGCAGTATTTT. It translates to CASSLDGGGAADTQYF.

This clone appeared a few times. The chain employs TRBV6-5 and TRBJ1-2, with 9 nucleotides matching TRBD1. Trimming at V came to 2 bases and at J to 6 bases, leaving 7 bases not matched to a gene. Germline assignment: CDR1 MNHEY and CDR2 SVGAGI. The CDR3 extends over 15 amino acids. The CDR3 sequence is CASSYITGGRHGYTF. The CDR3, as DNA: TGTGCCAGCAGTTACATCACAGGGGGCAGGCATGGCTACACCTTC.

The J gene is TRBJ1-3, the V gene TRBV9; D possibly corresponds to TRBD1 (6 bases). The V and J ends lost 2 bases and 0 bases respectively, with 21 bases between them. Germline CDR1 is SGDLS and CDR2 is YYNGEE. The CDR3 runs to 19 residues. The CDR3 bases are TGTGCCAGCAGCGTTAGAGGGACAATAGATCATTTCTCTGGAAACACCATATATTTT. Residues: CASSVRGTIDHFSGNTIYF.

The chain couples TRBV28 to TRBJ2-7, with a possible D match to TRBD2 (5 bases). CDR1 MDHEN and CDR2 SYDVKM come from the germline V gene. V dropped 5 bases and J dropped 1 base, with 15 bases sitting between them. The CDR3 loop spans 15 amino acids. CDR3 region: CASSPGLARSYEQYF. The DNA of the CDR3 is TGTGCCAGCAGTCCTGGACTGGCTCGATCCTACGAGCAGTACTTC.

The CDR3, as DNA: TGTGCCAGCTCACTGAGGAGGACGGAAAACAATGAGCAGTTCTTC. It codes for CASSLRRTENNEQFF. J is TRBJ2-1 and V is TRBV18, with TRBD2 as a possible D gene (5 bases). V was clipped by 4 bases and J by 5 bases, with 15 bases between them. Germline CDR1 and CDR2: KGHSH and LQKENI. This CDR3 contains 15 residues. The variable domain in full, completed from reference TRBV18 and TRBJ2-1, reads NAGVMQNPRHLVRRRGQEARLRCSPMKGHSHVYWYRQLPEEGLKFMVYLQKENIIDESGMPKERFSAEFPKEGPSILRIQQVVRGDSAAYFCASSLRRTENNEQFFGPGTRLTVL.

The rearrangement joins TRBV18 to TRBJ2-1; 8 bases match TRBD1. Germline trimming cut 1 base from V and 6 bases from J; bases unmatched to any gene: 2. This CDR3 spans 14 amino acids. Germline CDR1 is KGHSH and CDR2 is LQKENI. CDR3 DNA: TGTGCCAGCTCACCACAGACAGGGGTCAATGAGCAGTTCTTC. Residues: CASSPQTGVNEQFF.

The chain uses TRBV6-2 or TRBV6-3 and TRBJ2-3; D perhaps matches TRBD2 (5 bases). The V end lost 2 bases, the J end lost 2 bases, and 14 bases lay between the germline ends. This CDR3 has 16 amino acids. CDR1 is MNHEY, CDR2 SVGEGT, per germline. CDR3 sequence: CASSYKAELITDTQYF. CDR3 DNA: TGTGCCAGCAGTTACAAAGCGGAGTTGATCACAGATACGCAGTATTTT.

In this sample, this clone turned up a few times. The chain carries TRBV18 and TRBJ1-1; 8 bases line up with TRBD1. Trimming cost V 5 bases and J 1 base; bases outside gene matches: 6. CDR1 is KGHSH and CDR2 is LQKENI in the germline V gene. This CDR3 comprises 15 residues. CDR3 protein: CASSTSQGANTEAFF. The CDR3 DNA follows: TGTGCCAGCTCAACATCGCAGGGGGCGAACACTGAAGCTTTCTTT.